This T cell receptor beta chain was recorded in a study of shared clonotypes between healthy human individuals. This clone was counted a single time. Its matching antigen is unknown. The authors ran unsorted PBMC replicate PCRs on about 310 ng DNA, approximately 31,000 T cell genomes. Clones were sequenced by immunoSEQ multiplex PCR, and TCRdb holds only the in-frame ones, with some missing. The sample yields about half a million clones, around 74% seen once. Study observations and caveats: Donor scarcity curtailed the genetic and exposure-history diversity represented herein. Blood was the only sampled material, and tissue repertoires likely differ.

Trimming stripped 2 bases from V and 8 bases from J, with 16 bases between. CDR3 length: 15 amino acids. Germline V gene lookup returns CDR1 SGHTA and CDR2 FQGNSA. This TCR derives from a woman between 40 and 55 years old in good health. Some clones in this sample may be carry-over from other donors' samples. V gene TRBV7-2 combines with J gene TRBJ2-1; D unclear. Sequences were obtained from PBMCs. DNA for the CDR3: TGTGCCAGCAGCTTATACCCCCTTGCTTGGGATGAGCAGTTCTTC. Amino acids: CASSLYPLAWDEQFF.